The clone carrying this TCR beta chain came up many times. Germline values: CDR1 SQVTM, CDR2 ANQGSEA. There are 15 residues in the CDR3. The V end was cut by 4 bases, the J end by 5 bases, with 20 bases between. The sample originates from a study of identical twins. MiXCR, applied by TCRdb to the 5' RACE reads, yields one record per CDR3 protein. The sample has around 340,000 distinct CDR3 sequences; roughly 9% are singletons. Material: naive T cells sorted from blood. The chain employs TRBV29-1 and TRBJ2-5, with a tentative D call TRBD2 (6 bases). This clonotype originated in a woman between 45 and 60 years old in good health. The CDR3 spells CSVARRAGGVETQYF. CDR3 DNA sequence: TGCAGCGTTGCCCGCCGGGCAGGAGGGGTGGAGACCCAGTACTTC.